This T cell receptor beta chain was retrieved from a study of T cell clonality in common variable immunodeficiency. This CDR3 has 13 amino acids. CDR1 is LNHDA, CDR2 SQIVND, per germline (reference sequence). V was pared by 8 bases and J by 0 bases, with 10 bases between. The table came from immunoSEQ multiplex PCR; TCRdb's copy has only in-frame clones and leaves some out. This sample carries approximately 50,000 clones, none of them present only once. Donors gave roughly 4.5 to 9 ml heparinized peripheral whole blood. Broader study findings: Compared with healthy controls, CVID subjects showed increased TCRbeta clonality, mostly in about a third.

About this clone: The antigen is undetermined. The read is 3 residues too short to cover the CDR3 end, so that end is filled in from the germline J gene.

This receptor was identified in a person aged 18-70 years in good health. This chain connects TRBV19 to TRBJ1-2; possibly TRBD1 for D (5 bases). The sequencing sample was made of peripheral blood mononuclear cells. CDR3 sequence reads: CASSRVPNYGYTF. Partial CDR3 DNA: TGTGCCAGTTCCAGGGTCCCTAACTATGGC. Complete variable domain (other parts from reference TRBV19 and TRBJ1-2): DGGITQSPKYLFRKEGQNVTLSCEQNLNHDAMYWYRQDPGQGLRLIYYSQIVNDFQKGDIAEGYSVSREKKESFPLTVTSAQKNPTAFYLCASSRVPNYGYTFGSGTRLTVV.